The sequence of this T cell receptor (beta chain) was determined in a study of CD8+CD57+ T cells in acquired aplastic anemia. On the study more broadly: Sorted CD4+ and CD8+ cells gave an average of about 3.4 ug of DNA. Reads per healthy sample averaged roughly 9.9 million (CD4+) and 11.0 million (CD8+). General observations from the study: Roughly 28 was the count of CD8+ CDR3 sequences that patients shared with controls. Simpson's diversity of CD8+ cells was not significantly different in patients compared with controls.

This clonotype was observed many times. Its cognate antigen is unknown. The study profiled TCR beta VDJ and CDR3 using genomic DNA as template. TCRdb called the reads again in MiXCR, with one record for every CDR3 protein. The sample consists of more than 100,000 distinct CDR3 sequences, around two fifths of them appearing once. Germline-derived CDR1 and CDR2 are DFQATT and SNEGSKA (reference sequence). The CDR3 covers 11 residues. The ends were cut back, 1 base at V and 9 bases at J, with 10 bases in the middle. Sample: sorted CD4+, CD8+, or CD8+CD57+ T cells (not recorded which) from PBMCs. The receptor comes from a human donor in good health, serving as a control. V usage is TRBV20-1 and J usage is TRBJ2-7, with D hard to call. CDR3 nucleotide sequence: TGCAGTGCTAGAGTTGGGGTATGGCAGTACTTC. This encodes CSARVGVWQYF.